The next 25 T cell receptor beta chains were all read from a single sample in a study of HIV-infected patients and healthy controls. About 500 ng RNA was reverse transcribed with alpha and beta constant-region primers. Separate chain-specific third strand synthesis with multiplexing indices produced the alpha and beta libraries. A single record per CDR3 protein comes from TCRdb applying MiXCR to the 5' RACE reads. This sample has 8,500 to 11,000 distinct CDR3 sequences, with 7% to 9% found just once. No cell fractionation was done, so the repertoire covers all unsorted peripheral blood T cells. Material: blood. The receptors come from an adult in good health.

The chain employs TRBV7-9 and TRBJ1-1; D ambiguous. With 9 bases removed from V and 7 bases from J, the gap between germline ends came to 18 bases. Germline CDR1 is SEHNR and CDR2 is FQNEAQ (reference sequence). This CDR3 has 13 residues. CDR3 nucleotides: TGTGCCAGTCTCCGGGCCCCAGGAAGTGAAGCTTTCTTT. This codes for CASLRAPGSEAFF.

This clonotype was detected a few times. The chain couples TRBV2 to TRBJ1-5; a weak D match, TRBD1 (6 bases). Germline CDR1 is SNHLY and CDR2 is FYNNEI. Deletions cut 6 bases from V and 0 bases from J, with 12 bases between. CDR3 length: 15 residues. The CDR3 DNA reads TGTGCCAGCAGCCAAGACAGGACTAGCAATCAGCCCCAGCATTTT. The encoded protein is CASSQDRTSNQPQHF.

This clonotype is labeled as medium-sized. J is TRBJ2-1 and V is TRBV20-1; 9 bases match TRBD1. Germline loops: CDR1 DFQATT, CDR2 SNEGSKA (reference sequence). The CDR3 is 12 residues long. The ends lost 6 bases at V and 8 bases at J; junction bases unmatched: 5. The CDR3 nucleotides are TGCAGTGCCCCGGACAGGGGACATGAGCAGTTCTTC. Translated, it gives CSAPDRGHEQFF.

This clonotype appeared many times. V is TRBV12-5 and J is TRBJ1-5, with 9 positions matching TRBD1. J gave up 2 bases and V 4 bases, and 6 bases lay outside the gene matches. The germline gives CDR1 LGHNT, CDR2 FRNRAP. The CDR3 spans 16 residues. CDR3 residues: CASGWTGEAGNQPQHF. CDR3 DNA sequence: TGTGCTAGTGGTTGGACAGGGGAGGCGGGCAATCAGCCCCAGCATTTT.

This chain uses TRBV7-7 with TRBJ2-1; D is undetermined. The CDR3 extends over 15 amino acids. Germline V gives CDR1 SSHAT, CDR2 FNYEAQ (reference sequence). V lost 6 bases, J lost 1 base, and 13 bases lay in between. CDR3 residues: CASSPGSLSYNEQFF. CDR3 DNA sequence: TGTGCCAGCAGTCCCGGGTCACTTTCCTACAATGAGCAGTTCTTC.

This clonotype qualifies as medium-sized. CDR3 nucleotide sequence: TGTGCCAGCAGTGCCTTTAACTATGGCTACACCTTC. It specifies CASSAFNYGYTF. The gene calls are TRBV25-1 and TRBJ1-2; D not certain. V was clipped by 4 bases and J by 1 base, with 4 bases between them. This CDR3 spans 12 amino acids. Germline V lookup: CDR1 MGHDK, CDR2 SYGVNS.

This clonotype was observed many times. The chain uses TRBV7-6 and TRBJ1-2; D is ambiguous. Germline assignment: CDR1 SGHVS and CDR2 FNYEAQ. The CDR3 has 13 amino acids. Trimming cost V 6 bases and J 4 bases, with 12 bases left between them. The CDR3 is CASSPQESYGYTF. The CDR3 coding sequence is TGTGCCAGCAGTCCGCAGGAGAGCTATGGCTACACCTTC. Complete variable domain (other parts from reference TRBV7-6 and TRBJ1-2): GAGVSQSPRYKVTKRGQDVALRCDPISGHVSLYWYRQALGQGPEFLTYFNYEAQQDKSGLPNDRFSAERPEGSISTLTIQRTEQRDSAMYRCASSPQESYGYTFGSGTRLTVV.

This clonotype was recorded many times. The genes are TRBV6-5 and TRBJ1-3; D not certain. V was clipped by 0 bases and J by 0 bases, with 12 bases between them. The germline CDR1 and CDR2 sequences are MNHEY and SVGAGI. This CDR3 has 17 residues. CDR3 sequence (DNA): TGTGCCAGCAGTTACTCTGAATCCGGAAGCTCTGGAAACACCATATATTTT. This encodes CASSYSESGSSGNTIYF.

This clonotype came up many times. The chain joins TRBV30 to TRBJ2-7; perhaps TRBD1 as D (5 bases). V was clipped by 2 bases and J by 2 bases, with 16 bases between them. Germline V gives CDR1 GTSNPN, CDR2 SVGIG (reference sequence). The CDR3 totals 15 residues. CDR3 region: CAWSSRQKPPYEQYF. CDR3 nucleotides: TGTGCCTGGAGTTCAAGACAGAAGCCCCCCTACGAGCAGTACTTC.

In this sample, this clonotype turned up many times. The chain is built from TRBV5-1 and TRBJ1-1, with D possibly TRBD1 on 5 matching bases. Germline CDR1 is SGHRS and CDR2 is YFSETQ. The CDR3 sequence is 14 residues long. The ends were cut back, 1 base at V and 5 bases at J, with 12 bases in the middle. The CDR3 here is CASSLLQGTTEAFF. Written as DNA, the CDR3 is TGCGCCAGCAGCTTGCTTCAGGGTACGACTGAAGCTTTCTTT.

There are a few counts of this clonotype. J is TRBJ1-6 and V is TRBV20-1; a weak D match, TRBD1 (6 bases). V lost 3 bases, J lost 1 base, and 13 bases lay in between. This CDR3 contains 16 residues. Germline V gene data show CDR1 as DFQATT and CDR2 as SNEGSKA (reference sequence). The CDR3 loop is CSASPIQGSYNSPLHF. The CDR3 nucleotides are TGCAGTGCTAGCCCTATCCAGGGGTCCTATAATTCACCCCTCCACTTT.

This clonotype was detected many times. This rearrangement joins TRBV6-5 to TRBJ2-7; possible D gene TRBD2, 5 bases. V was clipped by 0 bases and J by 2 bases, with 11 bases between them. Germline CDR1 reads MNHEY; CDR2 reads SVGAGI. The CDR3 covers 15 residues. CDR3 protein: CASSYSTGGPYEQYF. The CDR3, as DNA: TGTGCCAGCAGTTACTCGACTGGAGGACCCTACGAGCAGTACTTC.

This clonotype qualifies as medium-sized (0.01 to 0.1%). The chain employs TRBV2 and TRBJ2-7, with 9 bases that match TRBD1. The CDR3 runs 15 residues. Looked up from germline, CDR1 is SNHLY and CDR2 is FYNNEI. J gave up 2 bases and V 5 bases, and 7 bases lay outside the gene matches. The DNA for the CDR3 is TGTGCCAGCAGTCTCGCCGGGACAGGGCCCTACGAGCAGTACTTC. It is translated as CASSLAGTGPYEQYF.

This clonotype occurred many times. The CDR3 protein is CSVAGQMNTEAFF. CDR3 sequence (DNA): TGCAGCGTTGCGGGACAAATGAACACTGAAGCTTTCTTT. This chain connects TRBV29-1 to TRBJ1-1; D may be TRBD1 (6 bases). Trimming took 4 bases from V and 0 from J, leaving 9 bases between them. Germline CDR1 and CDR2: SQVTM and ANQGSEA. The CDR3 is 13 amino acids. Variable domain in full (rest from reference TRBV29-1 and TRBJ1-1): SAVISQKPSRDICQRGTSLTIQCQVDSQVTMMFWYRQQPGQSLTLIATANQGSEATYESGFVIDKFPISRPNLTFSTLTVSNMSPEDSSIYLCSVAGQMNTEAFFGQGTRLTVV.

About this clonotype: This could be a read error, since a much larger clone is one nucleotide away. The J gene is TRBJ1-4, the V gene TRBV5-1; D might be TRBD1 (5 bases). The CDR3 sequence is 15 residues long. CDR1 is SGHRS and CDR2 is YFSETQ in the germline V gene. The CDR3 spells CVSSFTGMGLEKLFF. The CDR3 nucleotides are TGCGTCAGCAGCTTCACGGGCATGGGGCTTGAAAAACTGTTTTTT.

This clonotype was detected ten times or more. The chain links TRBV12-3 or TRBV12-4 to TRBJ1-2; TRBD1 agrees at 10 bases. The CDR3 extends over 14 amino acids. The J segment lost 5 bases and the V segment lost 3 bases, leaving 3 bases of the junction unmatched. The CDR3 nucleotides are TGTGCCAGCAGTTTGGGGGGACAGGGGTATGGCTACACCTTC. As protein: CASSLGGQGYGYTF.

This clonotype has at least ten counts. The chain employs TRBV12-3 or TRBV12-4 and TRBJ2-4; D may match TRBD1 or TRBD2 (5 bases each). V was trimmed by 3 bases and J by 6 bases, leaving 6 bases between them. This CDR3 has 12 residues. The CDR3 DNA reads as TGTGCCAGCAGTTTTGGGGGAAACATTCAGTACTTC. It specifies CASSFGGNIQYF.

This clonotype counts as medium-sized. The chain carries TRBV12-3 or TRBV12-4 and TRBJ2-5; 9 nucleotides line up with TRBD1. The CDR3 loop spans 13 amino acids. J lost 5 bases, V lost 4 bases, and 2 bases had no gene match. The CDR3 sequence is CASSYRGLETQYF. DNA for the CDR3: TGTGCCAGCAGTTACAGGGGGCTGGAGACCCAGTACTTC.

This clonotype was counted at least ten times. CDR3 sequence: CATSEPSTDTQYF. The CDR3 nucleotides are TGTGCCACCAGTGAACCTTCCACAGATACGCAGTATTTT. This rearrangement joins TRBV24-1 to TRBJ2-3; D is ambiguous. CDR3 length equals 13 residues. With 4 bases removed from V and 2 bases from J, the gap between germline ends came to 6 bases. Germline-derived CDR1 and CDR2 are KGHDR and SFDVKD.

This clonotype has a handful of counts. The chain has TRBV4-1 and TRBJ2-3; TRBD1 aligns across 10 bases. The germline V gene encodes CDR1 MGHRA and CDR2 YSYEKL. There are 16 residues in the CDR3. J lost 4 bases, V lost 6 bases, and 10 bases had no gene match. The CDR3 region is CASSTSGTGAADTQYF. DNA of the CDR3: TGCGCCAGCAGTACCTCCGGGACAGGGGCCGCAGATACGCAGTATTTT.

By share of the sample, this clonotype is medium-sized. The chain carries TRBV6-5 and TRBJ1-2; no clear D. V dropped 4 bases and J dropped 0 bases, with 12 bases sitting between them. Germline CDR1 MNHEY, CDR2 SVGAGI. There are 15 residues in the CDR3. CDR3 DNA sequence: TGTGCCAGCAGTTCTTTCGTCGGCGCTAACTATGGCTACACCTTC. Protein: CASSSFVGANYGYTF.

This clonotype was observed many times. The chain uses TRBV5-1 and TRBJ2-2, with a possible D match to TRBD1 (6 bases). CDR1 is SGHRS and CDR2 is YFSETQ in the germline V gene. Trimming stripped 6 bases from V and 0 bases from J, with 12 bases between. This CDR3 has 15 residues. This CDR3 is CASTLGAPNTGELFF. The DNA for the CDR3 is TGCGCCAGCACCCTGGGGGCCCCGAACACCGGGGAGCTGTTTTTT.

This clonotype was seen many times. This rearrangement joins TRBV3-1 to TRBJ2-7, with D tentatively TRBD2 (6 bases). The CDR3 runs 13 residues. V gave up 0 bases and J gave up 9 bases, with 12 bases separating them. Looked up from germline, CDR1 is LGHDT and CDR2 is YNNKEL (reference sequence). CDR3 sequence: CASSQDWLGRQYF. CDR3 in DNA: TGTGCCAGCAGCCAAGATTGGCTCGGGAGGCAGTACTTC.

The chain links TRBV15 to TRBJ1-2, with TRBD1 identical over 7 bases. V trimming: 0 bases; J trimming: 2 bases; junction bases outside the gene matches: 9. The V gene's germline CDR1 is LNHNV and CDR2 YYDKDF (reference sequence). This CDR3 is 17 amino acids long. The CDR3 coding sequence is TGTGCCACCAGCAGAGATATTGGACAGGTGGGGAACTATGGCTACACCTTC. Its translation: CATSRDIGQVGNYGYTF.

The chain recombines TRBV5-1 with TRBJ2-6; no reliable D call. V was pared by 4 bases and J by 0 bases, with 8 bases between. The CDR3 covers 15 residues. Per the germline V gene, CDR1 is SGHRS and CDR2 is YFSETQ. CDR3 nucleotides: TGCGCCAGCAGCATGACCTTCTCTGGGGCCAACGTCCTGACTTTC. It codes for CASSMTFSGANVLTF.